One and the same sample provided the 29 T cell receptor beta chains below, sequenced in a study of blood T cell repertoires in COVID-19. TCRdb's table, derived via immunoSEQ multiplex PCR, lists solely in-frame clones and lacks some. Of approximately 250,000 clones in the sample, around nine tenths are singletons; the top ten hold around 8.8%. Source material: peripheral blood. These receptors were taken from a man aged 40-49 years with active or convalescent COVID-19.

The chain uses TRBV6-5 and TRBJ1-2; D unresolved. This CDR3 has 12 amino acids. V was shortened by 5 bases and J by 8 bases, with 12 bases between the two germline ends. Looked up from germline, CDR1 is MNHEY and CDR2 is SVGAGI. CDR3 sequence reads: CASSLNLRGYTF. DNA for the CDR3: TGTGCCAGCAGTCTCAACCTGCGGGGCTACACCTTC.

This clone was seen just once. The rearrangement joins TRBV9 to TRBJ2-2; D uncertain. There are 16 residues in the CDR3. Deletions cut 0 bases from V and 3 bases from J, with 12 bases between. Germline CDR1 reads SGDLS; CDR2 reads YYNGEE. The CDR3 loop is CASSVGPAVDTGELFF. Here the CDR3 DNA reads TGTGCCAGCAGCGTAGGTCCCGCGGTGGACACCGGGGAGCTGTTTTTT.

The chain employs TRBV6-5 and TRBJ1-1; possible D gene TRBD1, 6 bases. The CDR3 contains 12 residues. Germline V gene data show CDR1 as MNHEY and CDR2 as SVGAGI. Trimming stripped 4 bases from V and 8 bases from J, with 11 bases between. The CDR3 protein is CASSFTGQEAFF. For the CDR3, the DNA is TGTGCCAGCAGTTTCACTGGACAGGAAGCTTTCTTT.

The chain recombines TRBV5-4 with TRBJ1-2, with a weak D call TRBD1 (6 bases). Per germline, CDR1 SGHNT and CDR2 YYREEE (reference sequence). V was shortened by 4 bases and J by 0 bases, with 19 bases between the two germline ends. The CDR3 extends over 17 amino acids. CDR3 DNA: TGTGCCAGCAGCCTGACCGGCAGGGGCCTCTCTAACTATGGCTACACCTTC. This encodes CASSLTGRGLSNYGYTF.

The V and J genes are TRBV27 and TRBJ2-7; TRBD1 agrees at 10 bases. The CDR3 is 13 residues long. Germline loops: CDR1 MNHEY, CDR2 SMNVEV (reference sequence). V dropped 5 bases and J dropped 5; count of bases not matched to a gene: 3. The CDR3 here is CASSRDRGHEQYF. In DNA, the CDR3 is TGTGCCAGCAGTAGGGACAGGGGCCACGAGCAGTACTTC.

This rearrangement joins TRBV30 to TRBJ2-1, with D possibly matching TRBD1 (6 bases). Germline values: CDR1 GTSNPN, CDR2 SVGIG (reference sequence). The CDR3 contains 15 residues. V gave up 1 base and J gave up 6 bases, with 16 bases separating them. Written as DNA, the CDR3 is TGTGCCTGGAGTGATCCAGGTAAAGGGGGCAATGAGCAGTTCTTC. This translates into CAWSDPGKGGNEQFF.

The chain employs TRBV11-2 and TRBJ2-7, with 7 bases fitting TRBD1. The CDR3 sequence is 18 residues long. Trimming cost V 0 bases and J 3 bases; bases outside gene matches: 14. Germline CDR1 SGHAT, CDR2 FQNNGV. Written as DNA, the CDR3 is TGTGCCAGCAGCTTAGATGCCCACCAGGGACAGAGATACTACGAGCAGTACTTC. It encodes CASSLDAHQGQRYYEQYF.

This chain uses TRBV5-4 with TRBJ2-7; TRBD2 matches at 9 bases. V was pared by 2 bases and J by 5 bases, with 2 bases of the junction left unmatched. This CDR3 is 13 amino acids long. Germline values: CDR1 SGHNT, CDR2 YYREEE (reference sequence). CDR3 loop: CASSLGGRDEQYF. The CDR3 DNA follows: TGTGCCAGCAGCTTAGGCGGGAGGGACGAGCAGTACTTC.

The chain links TRBV18 to TRBJ2-7, with 9 bases aligning to TRBD2. V shed 4 bases and J 7 bases; nucleotides not matched to a gene: 11. CDR3 length: 15 residues. Germline assignment: CDR1 KGHSH and CDR2 LQKENI. CDR3 sequence reads: CASSLSGRGSGEQYF. In nucleotides, the CDR3 is TGTGCCAGCTCACTTAGCGGGAGAGGGTCGGGAGAGCAGTACTTC.

This rearrangement joins TRBV7-3 to TRBJ2-7; TRBD2 aligns across 7 bases. V lost 3 bases, J lost 2 bases, and 4 bases stayed unmatched. This CDR3 has 14 residues. Germline CDR1 is SGHTA and CDR2 is FQGTGA. CDR3 sequence: CASSLGLPPYEQYF. The CDR3 DNA is TGTGCCAGCAGCTTGGGACTACCACCCTACGAGCAGTACTTC.

This sequence joins TRBV2 and TRBJ2-2; D is uncertain. Trimming pared 6 bases from V and 10 bases from J, leaving 6 bases between. The CDR3 sequence is 10 residues long. Germline assignment: CDR1 SNHLY and CDR2 FYNNEI. The CDR3 region is CASRWQELFF. The CDR3 nucleotides read TGTGCCAGCAGGTGGCAGGAGCTGTTTTTT.

The genes are TRBV7-8 and TRBJ2-2; 7 nucleotides match TRBD1. V was pared by 1 base and J by 7 bases, with 9 bases of the junction left unmatched. Germline assignment: CDR1 SGHVS and CDR2 FQNEAQ. CDR3 length: 16 amino acids. CDR3 residues: CASSLEPRGFGGELFF. The CDR3, as DNA: TGTGCCAGCAGCTTAGAGCCCAGGGGGTTTGGCGGGGAGCTGTTTTTT.

J is TRBJ2-1 and V is TRBV6-5, with a tentative D call TRBD2 (5 bases). Trimming stripped 4 bases from V and 3 bases from J, with 16 bases between. The CDR3 has 16 amino acids. CDR1 and CDR2 from the germline V gene are MNHEY and SVGAGI. CDR3 region: CASSSPNGRVYNEQFF. DNA for the CDR3: TGTGCCAGCAGTTCCCCCAACGGGCGGGTCTACAATGAGCAGTTCTTC.

This chain links TRBV28 with TRBJ1-2; maybe TRBD1 (6 bases). Germline V gives CDR1 MDHEN, CDR2 SYDVKM. V was cut by 3 bases and J by 8 bases, with 13 bases left in between. There are 13 residues in the CDR3. The chain's CDR3 is CASSFQGSPGYTF. In DNA form, the CDR3 reads TGTGCCAGCAGTTTCCAGGGGAGTCCCGGCTACACCTTC.

This chain links TRBV7-2 with TRBJ1-1; TRBD1 matches at 7 bases. V shed 5 bases and J 7 bases; nucleotides not matched to a gene: 10. CDR1 SGHTA and CDR2 FQGNSA come from the germline V gene. CDR3 length equals 14 residues. The CDR3 protein is CASSRWDSRYEAFF. In DNA, the CDR3 is TGTGCCAGCAGCCGGTGGGACAGCCGTTATGAAGCTTTCTTT. Full variable domain (outside the CDR3, taken from reference TRBV7-2 and TRBJ1-1): GAGVSQSPSNKVTEKGKDVELRCDPISGHTALYWYRQSLGQGLEFLIYFQGNSAPDKSGLPSDRFSAERTGGSVSTLTIQRTQQEDSAVYLCASSRWDSRYEAFFGQGTRLTVV.

The genes are TRBV19 and TRBJ2-3; D might be TRBD2 (5 bases). Germline values: CDR1 LNHDA, CDR2 SQIVND (reference sequence). This CDR3 spans 16 amino acids. The germline V and J ends were trimmed by 3 bases and 0 bases, with 13 bases remaining between them. CDR3 in amino acids: CASSMGGGPSTDTQYF. The CDR3 bases are TGTGCCAGTAGTATGGGCGGCGGGCCTAGCACAGATACGCAGTATTTT.

V gene TRBV5-1 combines with J gene TRBJ1-4; 9 bases map to TRBD1. Germline CDR1 SGHRS, CDR2 YFSETQ. The CDR3 runs 23 residues. V lost 5 bases to trimming and J lost 6 bases; unmatched junction nucleotides: 32. The CDR3 protein is CASSFGLDRGQPRARLGDEKLFF. The DNA for the CDR3 is TGCGCCAGCAGTTTCGGTTTGGACAGGGGACAACCAAGGGCACGCCTTGGGGATGAAAAACTGTTTTTT. Complete variable domain (other parts from reference TRBV5-1 and TRBJ1-4): KAGVTQTPRYLIKTRGQQVTLSCSPISGHRSVSWYQQTPGQGLQFLFEYFSETQRNKGNFPGRFSGRQFSNSRSEMNVSTLELGDSALYLCASSFGLDRGQPRARLGDEKLFFGSGTQLSVL.

The J gene is TRBJ2-1, the V gene TRBV28; 8 nucleotides agree with TRBD2. This CDR3 is 14 amino acids long. Germline trimming cut 7 bases from V and 0 bases from J; bases unmatched to any gene: 2. Germline V gene sequence: CDR1 MDHEN, CDR2 SYDVKM. The chain's CDR3 is CASTRGGSYNEQFF. CDR3 coding DNA: TGTGCCAGCACCCGGGGGGGCTCCTACAATGAGCAGTTCTTC. Looking up the rest from reference TRBV28 and TRBJ2-1 gives the full variable domain: DVKVTQSSRYLVKRTGEKVFLECVQDMDHENMFWYRQDPGLGLRLIYFSYDVKMKEKGDIPEGYSVSREKKERFSLILESASTNQTSMYLCASTRGGSYNEQFFGPGTRLTVL.

V gene TRBV11-2 combines with J gene TRBJ1-2; weak D call: TRBD1 (6 bases). Germline lookup yields CDR1 SGHAT and CDR2 FQNNGV. This CDR3 has 17 amino acids. Trimming pared 1 base from V and 5 bases from J, leaving 20 bases between. The CDR3 loop is CASSLGGGGRVKYGYTF. The CDR3, as DNA: TGTGCCAGCAGCTTAGGTGGTGGGGGCCGCGTAAAATATGGCTACACCTTC.

V usage is TRBV9 and J usage is TRBJ1-2; 7 positions agree with TRBD1. Trimming at V came to 3 bases and at J to 4 bases, leaving 9 bases not matched to a gene. CDR3 length: 15 residues. In germline, CDR1 is SGDLS, CDR2 YYNGEE. CDR3 region: CASSGTMGQSYGYTF. In nucleotides, the CDR3 is TGTGCCAGCAGCGGGACTATGGGACAGAGCTATGGCTACACCTTC.

The V and J genes are TRBV5-1 and TRBJ2-7, with D unclear. Trimming pared 5 bases from V and 3 bases from J, leaving 15 bases between. CDR1 is SGHRS, CDR2 YFSETQ, per germline. This CDR3 has 14 amino acids. CDR3 amino acids: CASSSQPANYEQYF. CDR3 DNA: TGCGCCAGCAGTAGCCAACCGGCAAACTACGAGCAGTACTTC.

J is TRBJ1-3 and V is TRBV9; 8 bases are shared with TRBD1. This CDR3 has 15 residues. J was trimmed by 0 bases and V by 4 bases; bases with no gene match: 3. Per germline, CDR1 SGDLS and CDR2 YYNGEE. The CDR3 DNA reads as TGTGCCAGCAGCAGGACAGGGTACTCTGGAAACACCATATATTTT. Amino acid sequence: CASSRTGYSGNTIYF.

The rearrangement uses TRBV7-3 and TRBJ2-3; possible D gene TRBD2, 6 bases. V was cut by 5 bases and J by 0 bases, with 12 bases left in between. Germline CDR1 reads SGHTA; CDR2 reads FQGTGA. The CDR3 length is 15 residues. CDR3 protein: CASSPGLFSTDTQYF. The CDR3 bases are TGTGCCAGCAGCCCGGGACTTTTTAGCACAGATACGCAGTATTTT.

The chain combines TRBV5-1 with TRBJ1-5, with D tentatively TRBD1 (5 bases). Germline V CDR1 and CDR2: SGHRS, YFSETQ. This CDR3 region has 15 residues. Deletions cut 3 bases from V and 1 base from J, with 11 bases between. Here the CDR3 reads CASSYDSSSNQPQHF. Here the CDR3 DNA reads TGCGCCAGCAGCTATGACAGTTCGAGCAATCAGCCCCAGCATTTT.

The CDR3 is CASSLTPDRWNTEAFF. The CDR3 region has the DNA TGTGCCAGCAGTTTGACTCCCGACAGATGGAACACTGAAGCTTTCTTT. The chain combines TRBV9 with TRBJ1-1; D may be TRBD1 (5 bases). The germline V and J ends were trimmed by 5 bases and 1 base, with 18 bases remaining between them. There are 16 residues in the CDR3. Germline V CDR1 and CDR2: SGDLS, YYNGEE.

The chain recombines TRBV5-1 with TRBJ2-1, with D possibly matching TRBD1 (5 bases). Trimming left V 1 base short and J 3 bases short, with 11 bases between. Looked up from germline, CDR1 is SGHRS and CDR2 is YFSETQ. This CDR3 has 15 residues. CDR3 nucleotide sequence: TGCGCCAGCAGCTTGAATAGGGGCGGCTACAATGAGCAGTTCTTC. Its translation: CASSLNRGGYNEQFF. The full variable domain, with the rest looked up from reference TRBV5-1 and TRBJ2-1, is KAGVTQTPRYLIKTRGQQVTLSCSPISGHRSVSWYQQTPGQGLQFLFEYFSETQRNKGNFPGRFSGRQFSNSRSEMNVSTLELGDSALYLCASSLNRGGYNEQFFGPGTRLTVL.

This clone was counted only a few times. The chain employs TRBV25-1 and TRBJ1-3, with D tentatively TRBD1 (5 bases). The germline gives CDR1 MGHDK, CDR2 SYGVNS. Trimming cost V 7 bases and J 6 bases, with 19 bases left between them. The length of the CDR3 is 15 residues. The CDR3, as DNA: TGTGCCAGCATGAGGCCAGGGCGACTCGAAAACACCATATATTTT. The encoded protein is CASMRPGRLENTIYF.

The V and J genes are TRBV18 and TRBJ2-3; D may be TRBD2 (5 bases). The CDR3 has 15 amino acids. V gave up 3 bases and J gave up 0 bases, with 10 bases separating them. The germline V gene encodes CDR1 KGHSH and CDR2 LQKENI. In DNA, the CDR3 is TGTGCCAGCTCACCGAGGGCGGAGAGCACAGATACGCAGTATTTT. Translated, it gives CASSPRAESTDTQYF.

The chain joins TRBV28 to TRBJ2-7, with TRBD1 matching 7 bases. The CDR3 totals 15 residues. Germline V gives CDR1 MDHEN, CDR2 SYDVKM. V lost 1 base to trimming and J lost 2 bases; unmatched junction nucleotides: 5. CDR3 DNA: TGTGCCAGCAGTTTATCAGGGGGTCGAACCTACGAGCAGTACTTC. The encoded protein is CASSLSGGRTYEQYF. The entire variable domain, with the rest obtained from reference TRBV28 and TRBJ2-7, is as follows: DVKVTQSSRYLVKRTGEKVFLECVQDMDHENMFWYRQDPGLGLRLIYFSYDVKMKEKGDIPEGYSVSREKKERFSLILESASTNQTSMYLCASSLSGGRTYEQYFGPGTRLTVT.